The 26 T cell receptor beta chains presented below share a single source sample, sequenced in a study of blood T cell repertoires in COVID-19. Data came from immunoSEQ multiplex PCR; TCRdb stores just in-frame clones and leaves some out. The table has roughly 230,000 clones, roughly 84% seen once; the top ten hold about 11%. The sequenced sample consisted of peripheral blood. These receptors were taken from a woman older than 75 with COVID-19, enrolled during active disease.

This rearrangement joins TRBV6-4 to TRBJ2-7; tentatively, D is TRBD2 (6 bases). The CDR3 is 13 amino acids. Germline-derived CDR1 and CDR2 are MRHNA and SNTAGT. Trimming left V 6 bases short and J 4 bases short, with 13 bases between. CDR3 DNA: TGTGCCAGCAGAGTCTCGGGGGTTTACGAGCAGTACTTC. It translates to CASRVSGVYEQYF.

This clone was recorded only once. This chain links TRBV4-1 with TRBJ2-5; weak D call: TRBD1 (6 bases). The CDR3 consists of 16 residues. The germline V gene has CDR1 MGHRA and CDR2 YSYEKL. Trimming shortened V by 4 bases and J by 6 bases, and 21 bases separated the two germline ends. For the CDR3, the DNA is TGCGCCAGCAGCCCTCCTCTAACACAGGGATTGAAGACCCAGTACTTC. Its protein product is CASSPPLTQGLKTQYF.

CDR3 region: CASSGSGGKQFF. The CDR3 DNA is TGTGCCAGCAGTGGTAGCGGGGGAAAGCAGTTCTTC. The chain links TRBV7-3 to TRBJ2-1, with 9 bases lining up with TRBD2. After removal of 6 bases from V and 11 bases from J, the junction contained 5 bases not matched to a gene. This CDR3 spans 12 amino acids. The germline CDR1 and CDR2 sequences are SGHTA and FQGTGA. The variable domain in full, with the rest retrieved from reference TRBV7-3 and TRBJ2-1, is GAGVSQTPSNKVTEKGKYVELRCDPISGHTALYWYRQSLGQGPEFLIYFQGTGAADDSGLPNDRFFAVRPEGSVSTLKIQRTERGDSAVYLCASSGSGGKQFFGPGTRLTVL.

This chain links TRBV5-1 with TRBJ1-6, with 8 nucleotides matching TRBD1. The J segment lost 5 bases and the V segment lost 4 bases, leaving 8 bases of the junction unmatched. CDR3 size: 16 residues. CDR1 is SGHRS, CDR2 YFSETQ, per germline. The CDR3 sequence is CASSVSTGGDNSPLHF. The CDR3, as DNA: TGCGCCAGCAGCGTAAGCACAGGGGGGGATAATTCACCCCTCCACTTT.

This chain uses TRBV19 with TRBJ2-7, with D uncertain. There are 15 residues in the CDR3. V was pared by 3 bases and J by 0 bases, with 12 bases between. Germline CDR1 reads LNHDA; CDR2 reads SQIVND (reference sequence). Here the CDR3 DNA reads TGTGCCAGTAGTATTCTGCCCTCAGGCTCCTACGAGCAGTACTTC. The encoded protein is CASSILPSGSYEQYF.

This clone showed up just a few times. The chain recombines TRBV7-2 with TRBJ1-2; TRBD1 agrees at 9 bases. Germline V gives CDR1 SGHTA, CDR2 FQGNSA. The CDR3 has 15 amino acids. J lost 8 bases, V lost 5 bases, and 12 bases had no gene match. CDR3 DNA: TGTGCCAGCAGCGGATTTAACAGGGGGCTTGAAGGCTACACCTTC. Protein: CASSGFNRGLEGYTF.

This clone occurred once. The CDR3, as DNA: TGTGCCACAACACAGGGCCGCTCCACAGATACGCAGTATTTT. Translation gives CATTQGRSTDTQYF. The chain recombines TRBV2 with TRBJ2-3, with a weak D call TRBD1 (6 bases). Trimming removed 10 bases at V and 2 bases at J, with 16 bases between. Germline CDR1 reads SNHLY; CDR2 reads FYNNEI. The CDR3 sequence is 14 residues long.

The V and J genes are TRBV2 and TRBJ2-5; 13 nucleotides match TRBD2. The germline V gene has CDR1 SNHLY and CDR2 FYNNEI. CDR3 length: 13 amino acids. V shed 6 bases, J shed 12 bases, and the junction held 7 bases outside the gene matches. CDR3 nucleotides: TGTGCCAGCAGGAGGACTAGCGGGGGCATCGAGTACTTC. Translating it yields CASRRTSGGIEYF.

V is TRBV25-1 and J is TRBJ2-5, with 9 bases identical to TRBD2. This CDR3 has 15 residues. Germline values: CDR1 MGHDK, CDR2 SYGVNS. V was clipped by 9 bases and J by 1 base; unmatched bases: 9. The CDR3 here is CASNSGGGRQETQYF. CDR3 bases: TGTGCCAGTAATAGCGGGGGAGGGCGCCAAGAGACCCAGTACTTC.

In nucleotides, the CDR3 is TGTGCCAGTAGTACCTCTGGACAGGGGAGCTATGGCTACACCTTC. As protein: CASSTSGQGSYGYTF. V is TRBV19 and J is TRBJ1-2, with 9 positions matching TRBD1. The CDR3 consists of 15 residues. Per the germline V gene, CDR1 is LNHDA and CDR2 is SQIVND (reference sequence). J lost 4 bases, V lost 4 bases, and 7 bases had no gene match.

The chain combines TRBV4-2 with TRBJ2-7; TRBD2 might be the D (6 bases). Trimming took off 0 bases at V and 2 bases at J, with 11 bases between the two ends. Germline V gene sequence: CDR1 LGHNA, CDR2 YNFKEQ. The CDR3 sequence is 15 residues long. The chain's CDR3 is CASSQDWRGTYEQYF. CDR3 in DNA: TGTGCCAGCAGCCAAGATTGGAGGGGCACCTACGAGCAGTACTTC.

DNA of the CDR3: TGTGCCAGCAGCTCTAACAGGGTTTTCAGCTCCTACAATGAGCAGTTCTTC. It is translated as CASSSNRVFSSYNEQFF. The genes are TRBV13 and TRBJ2-1, with a tentative D call TRBD1 (6 bases). This CDR3 has 17 residues. Germline lookup yields CDR1 PRHDT and CDR2 FYEKMQ (reference sequence). Between the trimmed V and J ends, which lost 4 bases and 0 bases, there was a span of 16 bases.

The chain carries TRBV18 and TRBJ1-2, with 9 bases matching TRBD1. CDR3 length: 13 residues. V was clipped by 4 bases and J by 5 bases; unmatched bases: 2. Germline V CDR1 and CDR2: KGHSH, LQKENI. CDR3 amino acids: CASSQGQGYGYTF. CDR3 nucleotide sequence: TGTGCCAGCTCACAGGGACAGGGTTATGGCTACACCTTC.

The V call is TRBV19, the J call TRBJ2-5; 11 bases line up with TRBD2. This CDR3 contains 19 residues. Per the germline V gene, CDR1 is LNHDA and CDR2 is SQIVND (reference sequence). The V segment lost 5 bases and the J segment 2 bases; nucleotides outside the gene matches: 16. DNA for the CDR3: TGTGCCAGTAGTCCCCGGAGACTAGCGGGGATGGGGAAACAAGAGACCCAGTACTTC. Translation: CASSPRRLAGMGKQETQYF.

V and J are TRBV6-2 or TRBV6-3 and TRBJ1-1; TRBD1 might be the D (5 bases). CDR3 length: 14 residues. Trimming left V 0 bases short and J 10 bases short, with 15 bases between. Germline V CDR1 and CDR2: MNHEY, SVGEGT. CDR3 sequence: CASSYSSMGQGAFF. The DNA of the CDR3 is TGTGCCAGCAGTTACTCGAGTATGGGGCAGGGAGCTTTCTTT.

CDR3 region: CASSLQRGGGSTGELFF. The CDR3 region has the DNA TGTGCCAGCAGCTTACAGCGGGGGGGAGGTTCCACCGGGGAGCTGTTTTTT. The V gene is TRBV7-6, the J gene TRBJ2-2, with 10 bases that match TRBD2. This CDR3 is 17 amino acids long. From germline, CDR1 is SGHVS and CDR2 FNYEAQ. With V trimmed by 2 bases and J by 4 bases, 7 bases remained unmatched.

This chain connects TRBV2 to TRBJ2-1; TRBD1 is a possible D gene (7 bases). Trimming stripped 11 bases from V and 5 bases from J, with 13 bases between. CDR1 and CDR2 (germline): SNHLY, FYNNEI. This CDR3 is built from 12 residues. CDR3 residues: CAGGGQNNEQFF. The DNA of the CDR3 is TGTGCCGGAGGGGGACAGAACAATGAGCAGTTCTTC.

This chain links TRBV6-5 with TRBJ2-7; D is perhaps TRBD2 (5 bases). Germline CDR1 is MNHEY and CDR2 is SVGAGI. V was trimmed by 10 bases and J by 0 bases, leaving 13 bases between them. The CDR3 sequence is 13 residues long. CDR3 in DNA: TGTGCCATTACGGGGAAAAGCTCCTACGAGCAGTACTTC. This translates into CAITGKSSYEQYF.

The J gene is TRBJ1-2, the V gene TRBV10-3; TRBD1 aligns across 7 bases. Germline V lookup: CDR1 ENHRY, CDR2 SYGVKD. CDR3 length: 13 residues. With V trimmed by 7 bases and J by 6 bases, 8 bases remained unmatched. The CDR3 loop reads CAITPEQGNGYTF. For the CDR3, the DNA is TGTGCCATCACACCCGAACAGGGGAATGGCTACACCTTC.

The rearrangement joins TRBV28 to TRBJ1-6; TRBD1 might be the D (5 bases). The CDR3 spans 13 residues. The germline V and J ends were trimmed by 8 bases and 6 bases, with 11 bases remaining between them. The germline V gene encodes CDR1 MDHEN and CDR2 SYDVKM. The CDR3, as DNA: TGTGCCAGCGTCCTGGGGCCTAATTCACCCCTCCACTTT. It specifies CASVLGPNSPLHF.

The V call is TRBV6-5, the J call TRBJ1-2; D is perhaps TRBD1 (6 bases). The CDR3 is made up of 14 amino acids. CDR1 is MNHEY, CDR2 SVGAGI, per germline. Trimming stripped 9 bases from V and 5 bases from J, with 19 bases between. CDR3 sequence reads: CASIRDTRSYGYTF. The CDR3 DNA sequence: TGTGCCAGTATACGGGACACCCGCTCATATGGCTACACCTTC.

In its sample, this clone was seen a few times. The V and J genes are TRBV28 and TRBJ1-5; D might be TRBD1 (6 bases). Germline CDR1 is MDHEN and CDR2 is SYDVKM. Trimming took off 1 base at V and 0 bases at J, with 13 bases between the two ends. The CDR3 is 17 amino acids. CDR3 nucleotides: TGTGCCAGCAGTTTATTTATCGGACAGAATAGCAATCAGCCCCAGCATTTT. Translation: CASSLFIGQNSNQPQHF.

The V gene is TRBV10-1, the J gene TRBJ1-1; D not certain. V was pared by 6 bases and J by 7 bases, with 12 bases between. CDR3 size: 12 residues. The V gene's germline CDR1 is WNHNN and CDR2 SYGVQD (reference sequence). The CDR3 DNA is TGCGCCAGCAGGGCCCCGGGAGATGAAGCTTTCTTT. Its protein is CASRAPGDEAFF.

The chain couples TRBV2 to TRBJ2-2, with 8 bases identical to TRBD2. CDR1 and CDR2 (germline): SNHLY, FYNNEI. J lost 5 bases, V lost 4 bases, and 12 bases had no gene match. This CDR3 region has 17 residues. The DNA of the CDR3 is TGTGCCAGCAGTGTGGCGGGGGGCATTCGGGGGACCGGGGAGCTGTTTTTT. This sequence encodes CASSVAGGIRGTGELFF. The full variable domain, in which reference TRBV2 and TRBJ2-2 provide the parts outside the CDR3, is EPEVTQTPSHQVTQMGQEVILRCVPISNHLYFYWYRQILGQKVEFLVSFYNNEISEKSEIFDDQFSVERPDGSNFTLKIRSTKLEDSAMYFCASSVAGGIRGTGELFFGEGSRLTVL.

The chain carries TRBV28 and TRBJ1-6, with 7 nucleotides matching TRBD1. The germline gives CDR1 MDHEN, CDR2 SYDVKM. The V and J ends lost 6 bases and 10 bases, in that order; junction bases with no gene match: 3. The CDR3 is 12 residues long. The CDR3 is CASREGASPLHF. The CDR3 nucleotides are TGTGCCAGCAGGGAGGGGGCGTCACCCCTCCACTTT.

This sequence joins TRBV6-6 and TRBJ2-7, with 9 bases aligning to TRBD1. In germline, CDR1 is MNHNY, CDR2 SVGAGI (reference sequence). With 6 bases clipped from V and 5 bases from J, the junction kept 5 bases outside the gene matches. There are 13 residues in the CDR3. The CDR3 loop reads CASRPGQGHEQYF. The CDR3 DNA reads TGTGCCAGCAGGCCGGGACAGGGCCACGAGCAGTACTTC.